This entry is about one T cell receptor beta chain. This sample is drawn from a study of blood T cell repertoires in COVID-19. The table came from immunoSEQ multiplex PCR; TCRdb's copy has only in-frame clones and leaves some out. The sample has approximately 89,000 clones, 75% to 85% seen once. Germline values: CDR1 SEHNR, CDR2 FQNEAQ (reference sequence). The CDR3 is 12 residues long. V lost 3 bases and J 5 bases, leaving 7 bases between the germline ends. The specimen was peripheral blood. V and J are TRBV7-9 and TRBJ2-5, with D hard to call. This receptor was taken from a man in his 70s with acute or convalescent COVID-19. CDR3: CASSFSRETQYF. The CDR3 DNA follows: TGTGCCAGCAGCTTTTCTCGTGAGACCCAGTACTTC.